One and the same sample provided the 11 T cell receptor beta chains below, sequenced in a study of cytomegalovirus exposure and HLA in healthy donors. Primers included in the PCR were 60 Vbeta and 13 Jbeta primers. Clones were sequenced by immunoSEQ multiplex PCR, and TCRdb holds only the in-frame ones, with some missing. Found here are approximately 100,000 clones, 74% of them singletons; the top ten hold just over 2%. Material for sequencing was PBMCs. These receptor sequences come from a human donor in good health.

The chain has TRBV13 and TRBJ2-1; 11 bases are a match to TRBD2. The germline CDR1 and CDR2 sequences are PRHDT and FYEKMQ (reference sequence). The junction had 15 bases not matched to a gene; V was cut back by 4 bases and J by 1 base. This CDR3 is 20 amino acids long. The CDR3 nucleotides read TGTGCCAGCAGCTCACTTATAACCTCTAGCGGGGGGCCGTCCTACAATGAGCAGTTCTTC. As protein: CASSSLITSSGGPSYNEQFF.

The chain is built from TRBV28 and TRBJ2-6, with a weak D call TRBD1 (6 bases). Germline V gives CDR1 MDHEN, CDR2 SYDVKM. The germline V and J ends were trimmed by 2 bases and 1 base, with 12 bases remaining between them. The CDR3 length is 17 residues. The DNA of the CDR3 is TGTGCCAGCAGTTTAATGAGGGGGATGTCTGGGGCCAACGTCCTGACTTTC. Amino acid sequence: CASSLMRGMSGANVLTF. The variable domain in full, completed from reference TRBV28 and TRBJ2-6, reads DVKVTQSSRYLVKRTGEKVFLECVQDMDHENMFWYRQDPGLGLRLIYFSYDVKMKEKGDIPEGYSVSREKKERFSLILESASTNQTSMYLCASSLMRGMSGANVLTFGAGSRLTVL.

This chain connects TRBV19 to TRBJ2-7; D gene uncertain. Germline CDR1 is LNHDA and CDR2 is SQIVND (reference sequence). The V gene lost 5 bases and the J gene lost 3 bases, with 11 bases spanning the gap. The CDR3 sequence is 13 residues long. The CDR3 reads CASSPQPFYEQYF. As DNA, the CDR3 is TGTGCCAGTAGTCCACAGCCCTTCTACGAGCAGTACTTC.

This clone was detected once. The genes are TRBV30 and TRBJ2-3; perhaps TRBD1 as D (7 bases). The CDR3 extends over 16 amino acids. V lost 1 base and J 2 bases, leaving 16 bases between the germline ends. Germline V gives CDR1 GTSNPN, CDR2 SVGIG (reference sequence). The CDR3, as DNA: TGTGCCTGGAGTGCTACGACAGGGACTGTCACAGATACGCAGTATTTT. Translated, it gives CAWSATTGTVTDTQYF. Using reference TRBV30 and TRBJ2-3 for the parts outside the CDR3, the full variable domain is SQTIHQWPATLVQPVGSPLSLECTVEGTSNPNLYWYRQAAGRGLQLLFYSVGIGQISSEVPQNLSASRPQDRQFILSSKKLLLSDSGFYLCAWSATTGTVTDTQYFGPGTRLTVL.

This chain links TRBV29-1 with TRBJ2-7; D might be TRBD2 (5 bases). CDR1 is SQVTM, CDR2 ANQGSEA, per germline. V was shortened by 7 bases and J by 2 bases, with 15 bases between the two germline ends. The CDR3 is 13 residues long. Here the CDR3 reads CSAADGDTYEQYF. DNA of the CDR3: TGCAGCGCCGCGGACGGGGATACCTACGAGCAGTACTTC.

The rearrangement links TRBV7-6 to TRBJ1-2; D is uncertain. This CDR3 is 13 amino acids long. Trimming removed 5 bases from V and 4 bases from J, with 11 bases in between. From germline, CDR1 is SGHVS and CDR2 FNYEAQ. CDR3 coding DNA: TGTGCCAGCAGCCCTCGTGGAGGCTATGGCTACACCTTC. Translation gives CASSPRGGYGYTF.

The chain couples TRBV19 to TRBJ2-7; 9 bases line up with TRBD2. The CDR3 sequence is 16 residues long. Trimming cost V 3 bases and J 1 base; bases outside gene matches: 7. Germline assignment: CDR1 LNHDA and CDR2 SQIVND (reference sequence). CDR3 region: CASSITHSGRSYEQYF. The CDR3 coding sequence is TGTGCCAGTAGTATCACCCATAGCGGGAGATCCTACGAGCAGTACTTC.

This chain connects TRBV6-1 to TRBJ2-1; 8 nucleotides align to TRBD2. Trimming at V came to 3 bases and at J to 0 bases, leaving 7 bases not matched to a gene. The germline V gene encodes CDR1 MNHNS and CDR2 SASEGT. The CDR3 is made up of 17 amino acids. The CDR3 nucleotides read TGTGCCAGCAGTGACGGCCGGCTAGCGGGCTCCTACAATGAGCAGTTCTTC. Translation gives CASSDGRLAGSYNEQFF.

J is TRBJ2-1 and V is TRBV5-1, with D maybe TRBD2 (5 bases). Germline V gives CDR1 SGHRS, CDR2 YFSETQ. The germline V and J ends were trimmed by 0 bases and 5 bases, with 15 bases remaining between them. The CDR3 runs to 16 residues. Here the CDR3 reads CASSLATSPSHNEQFF. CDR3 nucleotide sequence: TGCGCCAGCAGCTTGGCTACTAGTCCCTCTCACAATGAGCAGTTCTTC.

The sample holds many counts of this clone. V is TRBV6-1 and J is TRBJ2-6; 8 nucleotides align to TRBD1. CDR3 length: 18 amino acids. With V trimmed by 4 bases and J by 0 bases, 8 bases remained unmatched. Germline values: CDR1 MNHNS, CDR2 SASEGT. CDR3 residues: CASSADRVTSSGANVLTF. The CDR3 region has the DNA TGTGCCAGCAGTGCGGACAGGGTTACAAGCTCTGGGGCCAACGTCCTGACTTTC.

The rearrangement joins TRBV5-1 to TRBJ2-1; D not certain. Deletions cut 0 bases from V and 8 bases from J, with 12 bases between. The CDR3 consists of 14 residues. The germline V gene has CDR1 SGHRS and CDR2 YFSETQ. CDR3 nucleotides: TGCGCCAGCAGCTTGGACAGAAACCTCGATGAGCAGTTCTTC. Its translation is CASSLDRNLDEQFF. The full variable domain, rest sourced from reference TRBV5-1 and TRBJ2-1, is KAGVTQTPRYLIKTRGQQVTLSCSPISGHRSVSWYQQTPGQGLQFLFEYFSETQRNKGNFPGRFSGRQFSNSRSEMNVSTLELGDSALYLCASSLDRNLDEQFFGPGTRLTVL.